The source of this TCR beta chain is a study of blood T cell repertoires in COVID-19. Looking at the study overall: From T cells, B-cell-depleted T cells, or PBMCs came the material, which was cDNA or gDNA.

The CDR3 is 16 residues long. Deletions cut 2 bases from V and 0 bases from J, with 12 bases between. Germline V gives CDR1 LGHDT, CDR2 YNNKEL (reference sequence). The table came from immunoSEQ multiplex PCR; TCRdb's copy has only in-frame clones and leaves some out. The sample contains more than 200,000 clones, approximately 86% of which appear only once. The sample taken for sequencing was peripheral blood. V gene TRBV3-1 (or the pseudogene TRBV3-2) combines with J gene TRBJ2-3; D is perhaps TRBD2 (7 bases). This clonotype originated in a man aged 25-40 years with active or convalescent COVID-19. CDR3 region: CASSQQSGTSTDTQYF. The CDR3 DNA reads as TGTGCCAGCAGCCAACAGAGCGGGACAAGCACAGATACGCAGTATTTT.